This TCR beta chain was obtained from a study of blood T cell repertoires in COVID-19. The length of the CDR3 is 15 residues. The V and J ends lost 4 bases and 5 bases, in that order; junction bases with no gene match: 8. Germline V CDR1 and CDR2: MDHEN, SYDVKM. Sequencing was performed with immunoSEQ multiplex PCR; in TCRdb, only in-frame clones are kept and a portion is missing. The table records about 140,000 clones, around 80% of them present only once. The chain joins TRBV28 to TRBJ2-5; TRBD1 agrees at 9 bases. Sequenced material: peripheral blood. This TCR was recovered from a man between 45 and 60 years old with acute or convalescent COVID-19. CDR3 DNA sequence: TGTGCCAGCAGTTCCCCGGGACAGGGTGTGGAGACCCAGTACTTC. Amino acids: CASSSPGQGVETQYF.